The rows below give T cell receptor beta chains drawn from one sample of a study of blood T cells in healthy people across ages. TCRdb used MiXCR to reprocess the 5' RACE reads, holding one entry per CDR3 protein. The sample lists fewer than 2,000,000 distinct CDR3 sequences, 30% to 35% seen once, with 10% to 12% in the top ten. Sequencing was carried out using blood. These receptors came from a woman in her 30s in good health. The CDR3 runs from the conserved cysteine through the conserved F or W. Each record gives: V gene, J gene, D gene, clone size, CDR3 DNA, CDR3 protein. A D gene is named only where the DNA matches it firmly. Some rows mark clone size as missing; the rest say once, few, many or name a class of expanded clone.

>TRBV4-1|TRBJ1-2|NA|few
TGCGCCAGCAGCCAAGTGGAGCGGGTAAGCAGTGGCTACACCTTC
CASSQVERVSSGYTF
>TRBV6-2/TRBV6-3|TRBJ2-5|TRBD2|NA
TGTGCCAGCAGTTACTCCCAGCGGGAGATAGAGGAGACCCAGTACTTC
CASSYSQREIEETQYF
>TRBV27|TRBJ2-1|NA|NA
TGTGCCAGCAGTATAGGGCTATCTCGGAGCAATGAGCAGTTCTTC
CASSIGLSRSNEQFF
>TRBV28|TRBJ2-5|TRBD1|few
TGTGCCAGCAGGGGGGACAGGGGATCGGAGACCCAGTACTTC
CASRGDRGSETQYF
>TRBV7-3|TRBJ1-1|NA|few
TGTGCCAGCAGCTTAATAGTTTACACTGAAGCTTTCTTT
CASSLIVYTEAFF
>TRBV20-1|TRBJ2-5|NA|NA
TGCAGTGCTAGAGCCCTGGGAGGCTTTAGGGGGCTTGGAGAGACCCAGTACTTC
CSARALGGFRGLGETQYF
>TRBV29-1|TRBJ1-2|NA|few
TGCAGCGTGGGGGGGGGCATGAACTATGGCTACACCTTC
CSVGGGMNYGYTF
>TRBV15|TRBJ1-2|TRBD1|NA
TGTGCCGCCAGCAGAGATAGGACAGGGCGAAGTTATGGCTACACCTTC
CAASRDRTGRSYGYTF
>TRBV28|TRBJ1-2|NA|many
TGTGCCAGCAGCCCCAGATCCGGAGGAGGCTACACCTTC
CASSPRSGGGYTF
>TRBV7-9|TRBJ1-6|NA|few
TGTGCCAGCAGCGTAACAGGTCTGGCGTCACCCCTCCACTTT
CASSVTGLASPLHF
>TRBV29-1|TRBJ1-4|NA|NA
TGCAGCGTACCGGCACCTACAACTAATGAAAAACCGTTTTTT
CSVPAPTTNEKPFF
>TRBV6-1|TRBJ1-6|TRBD1|NA
TGTGCCAGCAGAGAAGGTTGGACAGGGTTTGATTCACCCCTCCACTTT
CASREGWTGFDSPLHF
>TRBV29-1|TRBJ1-1|NA|few
TGCAGCGTTGAAGGTCCAGGGGCCACTGAAGCTTTCTTT
CSVEGPGATEAFF
>TRBV20-1|TRBJ2-3|NA|few
TGCAGTGCGGTTGGCACAGATACGCAGTATTTT
CSAVGTDTQYF
>TRBV5-1|TRBJ2-3|TRBD2|NA
TGCGCCAGCAGCCGCCAGAGCGGGAGTGGGGATACGCAGTATTTT
CASSRQSGSGDTQYF
>TRBV4-1|TRBJ2-5|NA|few
TGCGCCAGCAGCCGCGCGGGGTTAGAGACCCAGTACTTC
CASSRAGLETQYF
>TRBV7-3|TRBJ2-7|NA|NA
TGTGCCAGCAGCTTAAATCCAGGGCTCTCCTACGAGCAGTACTTC
CASSLNPGLSYEQYF
>TRBV11-2|TRBJ2-5|TRBD2|NA
TGTGCCAGCAGCTTAGGGCTCTTTGTAGCGGGGGCTGGTGGAGAGACCCAGTACTTC
CASSLGLFVAGAGGETQYF
>TRBV5-5|TRBJ2-7|NA|NA
TGTGCCAGCAGCTTGGAGGTGGGACGCTACGAGCAGTACTTC
CASSLEVGRYEQYF
>TRBV6-6|TRBJ2-7|TRBD2|NA
TGTGCCAGCAGTCCCGGTGGTAGCGGGAACTACGAGCAGTACTTC
CASSPGGSGNYEQYF
>TRBV12-3/TRBV12-4|TRBJ2-7|TRBD2|few
TGTGCCAGCAGTCGGCCCTCTAGCGGGAGGTACGAGCAGTACTTC
CASSRPSSGRYEQYF
>TRBV7-2|TRBJ1-2|NA|many
TGTGCCAGCAGCTTAGGCGGGTATATCTATGGCTACACCTTC
CASSLGGYIYGYTF
>TRBV6-5|TRBJ2-1|TRBD2|NA
TGTGCCAGCAGTTACCAGCCGCTGCGGGGGGCGACCAATGAGCAGTTCTTC
CASSYQPLRGATNEQFF
>TRBV4-1|TRBJ2-5|TRBD2|few
TGCGCCAGCAGCCCGACATCTTATCTAGCGGGGGAACTCCAAGAGACCCAGTACTTC
CASSPTSYLAGELQETQYF